This TCR beta chain is from a study of early T cells in non-severe SARS-CoV-2 infection. This CDR3 has 24 residues. Trimming removed 2 bases from V and 4 bases from J; junction bases left unmatched: 27. Germline V gene lookup returns CDR1 MNHEY and CDR2 SMNVEV (reference sequence). Molecules of cDNA were individually given unique molecular identifiers that were attached to them. TCRdb ran MiXCR on the 5' RACE reads and lists one entry per CDR3 protein. The sample yields about 97,000 distinct CDR3 sequences, about 11% seen once. The rearrangement links TRBV27 to TRBJ1-6; 9 bases match TRBD1. The sequenced sample was whole blood, obtained at baseline. The TCR was taken from an adult who was a healthcare worker with PCR-confirmed SARS-CoV-2 infection or an uninfected control (not recorded which). The CDR3 nucleotides read TGTGCCAGCAGTTTACCCCTCTTTGGAGGGACAGGGTCTTGGTCCGCGATATATAATTCACCCCTCCACTTT. Translation: CASSLPLFGGTGSWSAIYNSPLHF.